These 7 T cell receptor beta chains were sequenced from one sample in a study of PD-1 blockade in mismatch repair-deficient tumors. Clones were read by immunoSEQ multiplex PCR, and TCRdb kept only the in-frame ones, dropping some. This sample has approximately 15,000 clones; around 80% occur once, and the top ten carry more than 1.5%. Material: PBMCs, obtained approximately 14 weeks after starting pembrolizumab. The source of these receptors is an adult with mismatch repair-deficient cancer.

The V and J genes are TRBV2 and TRBJ2-2, with D maybe TRBD2 (5 bases). CDR1 SNHLY and CDR2 FYNNEI come from the germline V gene. The V gene lost 3 bases and the J gene lost 4 bases, with 12 bases spanning the gap. There are 15 residues in the CDR3. The CDR3 protein is CASSDGRLATGELFF. The CDR3 nucleotides read TGTGCCAGCAGTGATGGGCGGCTAGCCACCGGGGAGCTGTTTTTT.

V and J are TRBV29-1 and TRBJ2-1; 7 bases are shared with TRBD1. Germline CDR1 reads SQVTM; CDR2 reads ANQGSEA. This CDR3 region has 14 residues. V was pared by 6 bases and J by 6 bases, with 11 bases of the junction left unmatched. This chain's CDR3 is CSVPPRGHFNEQFF. The CDR3 region has the DNA TGCAGCGTCCCCCCTAGGGGGCACTTCAATGAGCAGTTCTTC.

V usage is TRBV6-5 and J usage is TRBJ1-1; the match to TRBD1 covers 11 bases. Germline CDR1 and CDR2: MNHEY and SVGAGI. V lost 7 bases, J lost 4 bases, and 8 bases stayed unmatched. The CDR3 consists of 15 residues. CDR3 amino acids: CASTRTGGLGTEAFF. Here the CDR3 DNA reads TGTGCCAGCACTCGGACAGGGGGCCTGGGCACTGAAGCTTTCTTT.

The chain is built from TRBV27 and TRBJ2-7; 9 bases are shared with TRBD1. This CDR3 is 15 amino acids long. Germline V gene data show CDR1 as MNHEY and CDR2 as SMNVEV (reference sequence). Trimming removed 6 bases from V and 3 bases from J; junction bases left unmatched: 9. DNA of the CDR3: TGTGCCAGCAGCCAGACAGGGGGAAACCTCTACGAGCAGTACTTC. Protein sequence: CASSQTGGNLYEQYF.

The V gene is TRBV4-2, the J gene TRBJ1-2; maybe TRBD1 (6 bases). Germline CDR1 reads LGHNA; CDR2 reads YNFKEQ. Deletions cut 4 bases from V and 6 bases from J, with 15 bases between. The CDR3 loop spans 14 amino acids. The CDR3 DNA reads TGTGCCAGCAGCCGCGAGCCAGGGGACGATGGCTACACCTTC. The encoded protein is CASSREPGDDGYTF.

The genes are TRBV28 and TRBJ2-7; 11 nucleotides match TRBD2. Germline values: CDR1 MDHEN, CDR2 SYDVKM. This CDR3 contains 15 residues. J was trimmed by 2 bases and V by 5 bases; bases with no gene match: 5. CDR3 residues: CASSVLAGGAYEQYF. The CDR3 bases are TGTGCCAGCAGTGTCCTAGCGGGAGGTGCCTACGAGCAGTACTTC.

V usage is TRBV28 and J usage is TRBJ1-1, with a tentative D call TRBD1 (5 bases). The V end was cut by 6 bases, the J end by 6 bases, with 17 bases between. Germline V gene sequence: CDR1 MDHEN, CDR2 SYDVKM. This CDR3 comprises 14 residues. Written as DNA, the CDR3 is TGTGCCAGCAGGGAGGGGACGTTTAGGCCTGAAGCTTTCTTT. This translates into CASREGTFRPEAFF.